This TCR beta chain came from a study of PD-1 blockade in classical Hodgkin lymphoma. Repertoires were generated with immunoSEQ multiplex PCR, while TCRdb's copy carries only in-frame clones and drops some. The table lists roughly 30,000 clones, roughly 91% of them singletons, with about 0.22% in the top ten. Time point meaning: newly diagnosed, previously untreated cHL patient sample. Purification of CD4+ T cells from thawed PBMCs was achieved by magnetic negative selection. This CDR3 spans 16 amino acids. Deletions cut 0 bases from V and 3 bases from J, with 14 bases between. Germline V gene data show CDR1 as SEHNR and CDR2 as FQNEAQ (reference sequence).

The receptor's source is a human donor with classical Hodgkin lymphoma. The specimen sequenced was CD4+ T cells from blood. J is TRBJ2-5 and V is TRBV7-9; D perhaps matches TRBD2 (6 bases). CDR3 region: CASSLAVGRGEETQYF. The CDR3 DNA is TGTGCCAGCAGCTTAGCAGTGGGGCGGGGAGAAGAGACCCAGTACTTC.